What follows describes a single TCR beta chain. This entry belongs to a study of OX40 agonist ivuxolimab in advanced cancers. As for the study in general: Prior therapy, whether anti-PD-1, anti-PD-L1 or anti-CTLA-4, was allowed, and approximately 40% had some.

TCRdb's copy holds only in-frame clones and misses some; the assay was immunoSEQ multiplex PCR. In the table there are approximately 86,000 clones, roughly 90% of which are singletons. The TCR originated in an adult with an advanced solid tumor such as melanoma, head and neck, liver or kidney cancer. The starting material was CD4+ or CD8+ T cells sorted from blood, obtained in a trial of the OX40 agonist ivuxolimab.

Written as DNA, the CDR3 is TGTGCCAGCAGCGCCGACAGGGGGGCGAGCCAGTACTTC. This encodes CASSADRGASQYF. The genes are TRBV7-2 and TRBJ2-5; 9 positions match TRBD1. The CDR3 has 13 amino acids. J was trimmed by 10 bases and V by 5 bases; bases with no gene match: 8. The germline V gene has CDR1 SGHTA and CDR2 FQGNSA.